This entry lists 8 T cell receptor beta chains sequenced from one sample in a study of identical twins. One entry per CDR3 protein results from TCRdb running MiXCR on the 5' RACE reads. Among hundreds of thousands of distinct CDR3 sequences listed, around 8.8% were seen once. Another study also made use of these data, one on yellow fever vaccine responses in identical twins.

Sequenced input: memory (CD45RO+) T cells sorted from blood. Receptor source: a woman aged 18 to 35 in good health.

This clonotype was counted many times. Here the CDR3 DNA reads TGCAGCGTTGACGGGACAGGGTTCGGCAATGAGCAGTTCTTC. Translation gives CSVDGTGFGNEQFF. J is TRBJ2-1 and V is TRBV29-1, with TRBD1 matching 9 bases. Germline CDR1 is SQVTM and CDR2 is ANQGSEA. The CDR3 is 14 amino acids. J was trimmed by 6 bases and V by 3 bases; bases with no gene match: 6.

At least ten counts were recorded for this clonotype. This chain joins TRBV7-6 and TRBJ1-2; possible D gene TRBD1, 5 bases. This CDR3 is built from 11 residues. The germline V gene has CDR1 SGHVS and CDR2 FNYEAQ. The V and J ends lost 5 bases and 4 bases respectively, with 5 bases between them. DNA for the CDR3: TGTGCCAGCAGCCAGGGCTATGGCTACACCTTC. Translated: CASSQGYGYTF.

In its sample, this clonotype was seen many times. The DNA of the CDR3 is TGTGCCACCAGTGATAAAAATCCGGGACAGCTTAAGAGCTCCTACAATGAGCAGTTCTTC. It is translated as CATSDKNPGQLKSSYNEQFF. V and J are TRBV24-1 and TRBJ2-1; 7 positions match TRBD1. This CDR3 has 20 amino acids. The germline V gene has CDR1 KGHDR and CDR2 SFDVKD. Germline trimming cut 3 bases from V and 0 bases from J; bases unmatched to any gene: 16.

A few counts support this clonotype. The V and J genes are TRBV6-5 and TRBJ1-4, with a possible D match to TRBD1 (6 bases). Germline CDR1 MNHEY, CDR2 SVGAGI. The V gene lost 0 bases and the J gene lost 8 bases, with 16 bases spanning the gap. The CDR3 runs 16 residues. The chain's CDR3 is CASSYSGPGGGEKLFF. In nucleotides, the CDR3 is TGTGCCAGCAGTTACTCCGGGCCTGGGGGGGGCGAAAAACTGTTTTTT.

This clonotype has only a few counts. The chain joins TRBV20-1 to TRBJ2-1; TRBD2 matches 9 bases. The CDR3 totals 14 residues. V dropped 6 bases and J dropped 3; count of bases not matched to a gene: 6. The germline gives CDR1 DFQATT, CDR2 SNEGSKA (reference sequence). The CDR3: CSARAGGGYNEQFF. The CDR3 DNA is TGCAGTGCCAGGGCGGGAGGGGGCTACAATGAGCAGTTCTTC.

J is TRBJ2-1 and V is TRBV7-3; TRBD1 matches at 10 bases. The CDR3 is 17 residues long. Germline V gene data show CDR1 as SGHTA and CDR2 as FQGTGA. Germline trimming cut 5 bases from V and 4 bases from J; bases unmatched to any gene: 11. DNA of the CDR3: TGTGCCAGCAGCCCCCAAATGGGGGACAGGGGTTACAATGAGCAGTTCTTC. Translating it yields CASSPQMGDRGYNEQFF.

This clonotype was counted many times. The chain links TRBV10-3 to TRBJ1-5; 7 bases match TRBD1. CDR3 length: 13 residues. From germline, CDR1 is ENHRY and CDR2 SYGVKD. V trimming: 10 bases; J trimming: 3 bases; junction bases outside the gene matches: 6. CDR3 region: CATRDRDNQPQHF. CDR3 DNA: TGTGCCACCCGGGACAGAGACAATCAGCCCCAGCATTTT.

This clonotype was seen many times. This chain links TRBV4-1 with TRBJ2-4; TRBD1 aligns across 9 bases. Looked up from germline, CDR1 is MGHRA and CDR2 is YSYEKL. The CDR3 has 17 amino acids. V was pared by 4 bases and J by 5 bases, with 12 bases of the junction left unmatched. This chain's CDR3 is CASSPTRDRARENIQYF. DNA for the CDR3: TGCGCCAGCAGCCCCACTCGGGACAGGGCCCGGGAAAACATTCAGTACTTC.